The 8 T cell receptor beta chains below come from one sample, sequenced in a study of HIV-infected patients and healthy controls. No cell fractionation was done, so the repertoire covers all unsorted peripheral blood T cells. Alpha and beta constant-region primers primed reverse transcription of about 500 ng RNA. Separate chain-specific third strand synthesis with multiplexing indices produced the alpha and beta libraries. TCRdb passed the 5' RACE reads through MiXCR, listing each CDR3 protein once. Of around 6,800 distinct CDR3 sequences listed, roughly 7.4% are singletons. The source was blood, collected before antiretroviral therapy. These receptors all come from an adult with HIV infection.

This clonotype was observed at least ten times. The V call is TRBV6-5, the J call TRBJ1-2; D is perhaps TRBD1 (6 bases). There are 17 residues in the CDR3. Germline-derived CDR1 and CDR2 are MNHEY and SVGAGI. Between the trimmed V and J ends, which lost 3 bases and 6 bases, there was a span of 23 bases. For the CDR3, the DNA is TGTGCCAGCAGTTATTCAAAGTCCGGGACACCGGTGGATGGCTACACCTTC. It codes for CASSYSKSGTPVDGYTF.

By sample share, this clonotype is medium-sized. V gene TRBV3-1 combines with J gene TRBJ2-7, with D hard to call. CDR3 length: 14 residues. The germline CDR1 and CDR2 sequences are LGHDT and YNNKEL (reference sequence). V shed 0 bases and J shed 4 bases, with 10 bases lying between them. CDR3 in amino acids: CASSQDSAEYEQYF. CDR3 in DNA: TGTGCCAGCAGCCAAGATTCGGCAGAGTACGAGCAGTACTTC.

In its sample, this clonotype is medium-sized. CDR3 region: CASSSDGNSPLHF. CDR3 sequence (DNA): TGTGCCAGCAGTTCAGACGGGAATTCACCCCTCCACTTT. The rearrangement uses TRBV28 and TRBJ1-6; D unresolved. The CDR3 extends over 13 amino acids. Germline loops: CDR1 MDHEN, CDR2 SYDVKM. The ends were cut back, 4 bases at V and 7 bases at J, with 8 bases in the middle.

This clonotype was observed at least ten times. The rearrangement uses TRBV30 and TRBJ1-1; TRBD1 aligns across 8 bases. Trimming cost V 0 bases and J 4 bases; bases outside gene matches: 7. Per germline, CDR1 GTSNPN and CDR2 SVGIG (reference sequence). The CDR3 spans 15 residues. CDR3 residues: CAWSVTDRGTTEAFF. CDR3 DNA: TGTGCCTGGAGTGTAACCGACAGGGGAACCACTGAAGCTTTCTTT.

By frequency in the sample, this clonotype is medium-sized. V gene TRBV20-1 combines with J gene TRBJ2-3; possibly TRBD1 or TRBD2 for D (5 bases each). This CDR3 spans 14 amino acids. Germline V gene sequence: CDR1 DFQATT, CDR2 SNEGSKA (reference sequence). V lost 6 bases and J lost 0, with 13 bases in between. CDR3 nucleotide sequence: TGCAGTGCCCCCGGGGACCCTAGCACAGATACGCAGTATTTT. Translated, it gives CSAPGDPSTDTQYF.

In its sample, this clonotype ranks as medium-sized. The rearrangement joins TRBV7-9 to TRBJ2-3; TRBD2 agrees at 14 bases. The trim removed 2 bases at V and 4 bases at J, leaving 2 bases unmatched. The CDR3 length is 16 residues. Germline CDR1 and CDR2: SEHNR and FQNEAQ (reference sequence). Written as DNA, the CDR3 is TGTGCCAGCAGCTTACGACTAGCGGGAGGGGCAGATACGCAGTATTTT. It specifies CASSLRLAGGADTQYF. The whole variable domain, remainder taken from reference TRBV7-9 and TRBJ2-3, is DTGVSQNPRHKITKRGQNVTFRCDPISEHNRLYWYRQTLGQGPEFLTYFQNEAQLEKSRLLSDRFSAERPKGSFSTLEIQRTEQGDSAMYLCASSLRLAGGADTQYFGPGTRLTVL.

This clonotype was found many times. The CDR3, as DNA: TGTGCCAGTAGCCTCTTAAACCAGCCCCAGCATTTT. Amino acid sequence: CASSLLNQPQHF. The rearrangement links TRBV19 to TRBJ1-5, with D unresolved. The CDR3 totals 12 residues. Germline V gives CDR1 LNHDA, CDR2 SQIVND (reference sequence). V shed 6 bases and J shed 7 bases, with 10 bases lying between them. Looking up the rest from reference TRBV19 and TRBJ1-5 gives the full variable domain: DGGITQSPKYLFRKEGQNVTLSCEQNLNHDAMYWYRQDPGQGLRLIYYSQIVNDFQKGDIAEGYSVSREKKESFPLTVTSAQKNPTAFYLCASSLLNQPQHFGDGTRLSIL.

In this sample, this clonotype is medium-sized. The V and J genes are TRBV5-1 and TRBJ1-1, with TRBD1 identical over 8 bases. CDR1 and CDR2 from the germline V gene are SGHRS and YFSETQ. Trimming at V came to 0 bases and at J to 10 bases, leaving 8 bases not matched to a gene. This CDR3 has 14 residues. The DNA for the CDR3 is TGCGCCAGCAGCTTGGCCCGGGACAGGAGGGTAGCTTTCTTT. Translated, it gives CASSLARDRRVAFF.